This section outlines one TCR beta chain sequence together with its context. V lost 2 bases, J lost 0 bases, and 14 bases lay in between. CDR1 is MNHEY and CDR2 is SMNVEV in the germline V gene (reference sequence). The CDR3 loop spans 18 amino acids. The data originate from a study of PD-1 blockade in classical Hodgkin lymphoma. Documented time point: cycle 4 day 1 (C4D1), after more than 5 weeks of nivolumab. Each patient's relapse followed autologous stem cell transplantation, and brentuximab vedotin exposure varied. Sequenced by immunoSEQ multiplex PCR; TCRdb stores in-frame clones only, minus some. The sample consists of around 4,600 clones, 60% to 80% of them appearing once.

This chain connects TRBV27 to TRBJ1-6, with TRBD1 as a possible D gene (6 bases). The TCR sequence derives from a human donor with classical Hodgkin lymphoma. The sequencing here drew on peripheral blood mononuclear cells (PBMCs), taken before the fourth cycle of nivolumab. The CDR3 sequence is CASSLRYRQDSYNSPLHF. For the CDR3, the DNA is TGTGCCAGCAGTTTAAGATATAGACAGGACTCCTATAATTCACCCCTCCACTTT.